One and the same sample provided the 26 T cell receptor beta chains below, sequenced in a study of blood T cell repertoires in COVID-19. Some clones are missing from TCRdb's copy, which holds only in-frame ones; the method was immunoSEQ multiplex PCR. The repertoire holds about 250,000 clones, 86% seen once, with under 2% in the top ten. The sample taken for sequencing was PBMCs or T cells enriched from blood (not recorded which). The receptors were sampled from a man aged 40-50 years who had recovered from COVID-19.

This clone appeared a single time. The chain carries TRBV4-3 and TRBJ1-4; 7 nucleotides match TRBD1. CDR3 length: 14 residues. With 6 bases clipped from V and 8 bases from J, the junction kept 9 bases outside the gene matches. Germline CDR1 LGHNA, CDR2 YSLEER. Here the CDR3 reads CASSHTGQEEKLFF. The CDR3 nucleotides are TGCGCCAGCAGTCACACCGGACAGGAAGAAAAACTGTTTTTT.

CDR3 residues: CASSLALGLDTEAFF. The CDR3, as DNA: TGCGCCAGCAGCTTGGCCCTGGGTCTAGACACTGAAGCTTTCTTT. The rearrangement joins TRBV5-1 to TRBJ1-1; D call uncertain. V was clipped by 0 bases and J by 3 bases, with 12 bases between them. This CDR3 is built from 15 residues. CDR1 and CDR2 from the germline V gene are SGHRS and YFSETQ. The full variable domain, rest sourced from reference TRBV5-1 and TRBJ1-1, is KAGVTQTPRYLIKTRGQQVTLSCSPISGHRSVSWYQQTPGQGLQFLFEYFSETQRNKGNFPGRFSGRQFSNSRSEMNVSTLELGDSALYLCASSLALGLDTEAFFGQGTRLTVV.

This chain uses TRBV30 with TRBJ2-7; TRBD1 might be the D (6 bases). The CDR3 sequence is 11 residues long. Germline CDR1 reads GTSNPN; CDR2 reads SVGIG (reference sequence). Trimming took 8 bases from V and 7 from J, leaving 15 bases between them. The CDR3 region is CAGVGGREQYF. The DNA for the CDR3 is TGTGCCGGTGTAGGGGGACGGGAGCAGTACTTC.

Turning to this clone: The junction differs from germline at one of its ends, possibly a read error. This chain joins TRBV12-3 or TRBV12-4 and TRBJ2-7, with D maybe TRBD1 (5 bases). CDR3 length: 13 amino acids. As DNA, the CDR3 is TGTGCCAGCAGCCTTGAATCTAAGACAGTTTTCGGCTTC. Protein product: CASSLESKTVFGF.

This rearrangement joins TRBV27 to TRBJ2-1; D not certain. The CDR3 covers 12 residues. Germline V gene sequence: CDR1 MNHEY, CDR2 SMNVEV (reference sequence). Trimming took off 4 bases at V and 4 bases at J, with 5 bases between the two ends. The CDR3 is CASSSQYNEQFF. DNA of the CDR3: TGTGCCAGCAGTTCCCAATACAATGAGCAGTTCTTC.

V usage is TRBV10-3 and J usage is TRBJ1-2; 11 nucleotides agree with TRBD1. From germline, CDR1 is ENHRY and CDR2 SYGVKD. The CDR3 has 13 amino acids. J gave up 7 bases and V 5 bases, and 3 bases lay outside the gene matches. This chain's CDR3 is CAISSGTGGGYTF. As DNA, the CDR3 is TGTGCCATCAGTTCCGGGACAGGGGGTGGCTACACCTTC.

The chain recombines TRBV2 with TRBJ2-3; D gene unclear. Between the trimmed V and J ends, which lost 4 bases and 0 bases, there was a span of 11 bases. This CDR3 contains 15 residues. CDR1 SNHLY and CDR2 FYNNEI come from the germline V gene. The DNA for the CDR3 is TGTGCCAGCAGTGTGGAGAAGACTAGCACAGATACGCAGTATTTT. Protein sequence: CASSVEKTSTDTQYF.

The CDR3 nucleotides read TGTGCCAGCAGTTCACCGGGACAAAGCACCGGGGAGCTGTTTTTT. This gives the protein CASSSPGQSTGELFF. V usage is TRBV27 and J usage is TRBJ2-2, with a weak D call TRBD1 (6 bases). V gave up 4 bases and J gave up 4 bases, with 13 bases separating them. CDR1 and CDR2 (germline): MNHEY, SMNVEV (reference sequence). The CDR3 runs 15 residues.

The chain employs TRBV5-1 and TRBJ1-2; D unresolved. The CDR3 loop spans 14 amino acids. V dropped 4 bases and J dropped 4 bases, with 14 bases sitting between them. Germline CDR1 is SGHRS and CDR2 is YFSETQ. The CDR3 is CASSLAGRGYGYTF. CDR3 in DNA: TGCGCCAGCAGCCTGGCGGGGAGAGGCTATGGCTACACCTTC.

This chain joins TRBV19 and TRBJ2-1; 10 bases map to TRBD2. The CDR3 length is 18 residues. Germline CDR1 is LNHDA and CDR2 is SQIVND (reference sequence). V shed 1 base, J shed 5 bases, and the junction held 11 bases outside the gene matches. The CDR3 DNA follows: TGTGCCAGTAGTATAGGATACCGGAGGACTAGCGGTGACAATGAGCAGTTCTTC. Its protein is CASSIGYRRTSGDNEQFF.

This clone was seen only once. The chain combines TRBV11-1 with TRBJ2-3, with TRBD1 matching 8 bases. The germline V gene encodes CDR1 SGHAT and CDR2 FQDESV (reference sequence). The CDR3 length is 16 residues. Losses at the gene ends were 5 bases for V and 9 bases for J; bases not matched to a gene: 16. CDR3 sequence reads: CASSRFQGADLGTQYF. The DNA for the CDR3 is TGTGCCAGCAGCAGATTCCAGGGGGCCGACCTTGGGACGCAGTATTTT.

On this clone: Other DNA sequences in the same sample also yield this CDR3. The chain has TRBV12-3 or TRBV12-4 and TRBJ1-1; TRBD1 agrees at 9 bases. CDR3 length: 13 residues. Trimming removed 6 bases from V and 4 bases from J; junction bases left unmatched: 3. The CDR3 bases are TGTGCCAGCAGCAGGACAGGGGCCACTGAAGCTTTCTTT. Translated: CASSRTGATEAFF.

The V and J genes are TRBV21-1 and TRBJ1-4. TRBV21-1 is recorded as a pseudogene. The CDR3 is 11 residues long. The CDR3, as DNA: TGTGCCAGCAGGAGAGATGAAAAACTGTTTTTT. Protein product: CASRRDEKLFF.

J is TRBJ2-7 and V is TRBV5-1, with 11 bases aligning to TRBD1. CDR1 and CDR2 (germline): SGHRS, YFSETQ. V was pared by 4 bases and J by 6 bases, with 9 bases of the junction left unmatched. This CDR3 is 15 amino acids long. The CDR3 region is CASSPGQGGPGEQYF. CDR3 bases: TGCGCCAGCAGCCCGGGACAGGGGGGACCTGGCGAGCAGTACTTC.

The chain joins TRBV27 to TRBJ1-1; 7 bases are shared with TRBD1. The CDR3 totals 13 residues. Germline CDR1 and CDR2: MNHEY and SMNVEV (reference sequence). Trimming cost V 3 bases and J 8 bases; bases outside gene matches: 6. Written as DNA, the CDR3 is TGTGCCAGCAGTTTTAACAGGGGTACGGAAGCTTTCTTT. It yields the protein CASSFNRGTEAFF.

The V gene is TRBV19, the J gene TRBJ1-1; 10 positions match TRBD1. The CDR3 has 15 amino acids. J was trimmed by 4 bases and V by 4 bases; bases with no gene match: 6. Germline loops: CDR1 LNHDA, CDR2 SQIVND (reference sequence). The CDR3 sequence is CASSRPRTGGTEAFF. CDR3 nucleotide sequence: TGTGCCAGTAGTAGACCAAGGACAGGGGGCACTGAAGCTTTCTTT. Looking up the rest from reference TRBV19 and TRBJ1-1 gives the full variable domain: DGGITQSPKYLFRKEGQNVTLSCEQNLNHDAMYWYRQDPGQGLRLIYYSQIVNDFQKGDIAEGYSVSREKKESFPLTVTSAQKNPTAFYLCASSRPRTGGTEAFFGQGTRLTVV.

The chain recombines TRBV14 with TRBJ1-5; 8 bases are shared with TRBD1. V lost 1 base to trimming and J lost 3 bases; unmatched junction nucleotides: 8. Germline V gives CDR1 SGHDN, CDR2 FVKESK. This CDR3 has 17 amino acids. CDR3 sequence reads: CASSQGWDRSFNQPQHF. The DNA of the CDR3 is TGTGCCAGCAGCCAAGGTTGGGACAGGTCCTTCAATCAGCCCCAGCATTTT.

This sequence joins TRBV7-3 and TRBJ1-6; 8 nucleotides match TRBD1. V shed 5 bases, J shed 12 bases, and the junction held 18 bases outside the gene matches. CDR3 size: 17 residues. Germline V gene lookup returns CDR1 SGHTA and CDR2 FQGTGA. DNA for the CDR3: TGTGCCAGCAGCGTCCGATGGCAGGGGGCCCCCGTGAAACCCCTCCACTTT. Protein: CASSVRWQGAPVKPLHF. The whole variable domain, filled in from reference TRBV7-3 and TRBJ1-6, reads GAGVSQTPSNKVTEKGKYVELRCDPISGHTALYWYRQSLGQGPEFLIYFQGTGAADDSGLPNDRFFAVRPEGSVSTLKIQRTERGDSAVYLCASSVRWQGAPVKPLHFGNGTRLTVT.

J is TRBJ2-1 and V is TRBV20-1; 9 positions match TRBD2. Per germline, CDR1 DFQATT and CDR2 SNEGSKA (reference sequence). The CDR3 covers 15 residues. The V segment lost 3 bases and the J segment 7 bases; nucleotides outside the gene matches: 10. In DNA, the CDR3 is TGCAGTGCTAGTTTCCCCCTAGCGGGATATAATGAGCAGTTCTTC. It is translated as CSASFPLAGYNEQFF.

The chain employs TRBV30 and TRBJ1-2; no reliable D call. Germline CDR1 reads GTSNPN; CDR2 reads SVGIG (reference sequence). The germline V and J ends were trimmed by 3 bases and 5 bases, with 13 bases remaining between them. This CDR3 spans 13 amino acids. This CDR3 is CAWSPRRGYGYTF. CDR3 bases: TGTGCCTGGAGCCCCAGGCGGGGTTATGGCTACACCTTC.

This clone was recorded a few times. V gene TRBV5-5 combines with J gene TRBJ1-1; no definite D call. Germline V lookup: CDR1 SGHKS, CDR2 YYEKEE (reference sequence). V gave up 0 bases and J gave up 0 bases, with 21 bases separating them. The CDR3 sequence is 19 residues long. The CDR3 DNA sequence: TGTGCCAGCAGCTTGGCCGCGGGGAGTTTGGGAGGCATGAACACTGAAGCTTTCTTT. This encodes CASSLAAGSLGGMNTEAFF. Looking up the rest from reference TRBV5-5 and TRBJ1-1 gives the full variable domain: DAGVTQSPTHLIKTRGQQVTLRCSPISGHKSVSWYQQVLGQGPQFIFQYYEKEERGRGNFPDRFSARQFPNYSSELNVNALLLGDSALYLCASSLAAGSLGGMNTEAFFGQGTRLTVV.

V is TRBV10-1 and J is TRBJ2-1; 10 nucleotides match TRBD2. V trimming: 5 bases; J trimming: 8 bases; junction bases outside the gene matches: 12. CDR3 size: 16 residues. The germline V gene encodes CDR1 WNHNN and CDR2 SYGVQD (reference sequence). The CDR3 sequence is CASSSFPPTSGHEQFF. Here the CDR3 DNA reads TGCGCCAGCAGTTCATTCCCACCGACTAGCGGGCATGAGCAGTTCTTC.

V is TRBV5-5 and J is TRBJ2-7; 9 bases are shared with TRBD1. In germline, CDR1 is SGHKS, CDR2 YYEKEE (reference sequence). The trim removed 4 bases at V and 4 bases at J, leaving 12 bases unmatched. This CDR3 is built from 16 residues. DNA of the CDR3: TGTGCCAGCAGCGTCGCGGGACAGGGACAGCTTTACGAGCAGTACTTC. It specifies CASSVAGQGQLYEQYF. Full variable domain (rest looked up from reference TRBV5-5 and TRBJ2-7): DAGVTQSPTHLIKTRGQQVTLRCSPISGHKSVSWYQQVLGQGPQFIFQYYEKEERGRGNFPDRFSARQFPNYSSELNVNALLLGDSALYLCASSVAGQGQLYEQYFGPGTRLTVT.

On this clone: A junction boundary mismatches the germline segment, possibly from a read error. V and J are TRBV15 and TRBJ2-7; D is ambiguous. The CDR3 length is 12 residues. From germline, CDR1 is LNHNV and CDR2 YYDKDF (reference sequence). The CDR3 here is CATSRDQYEQYF. CDR3 DNA: TGTGCCACCAGCCGAGACCAATACGAGCAGTACTTC. The whole variable domain, filled in from reference TRBV15 and TRBJ2-7, reads DAMVIQNPRYQVTQFGKPVTLSCSQTLNHNVMYWYQQKSSQAPKLLFHYYDKDFNNEADTPDNFQSRRPNTSFCFLDIRSPGLGDTAMYLCATSRDQYEQYFGPGTRLTVT.

Only a few counts were recorded for this clone. The J gene is TRBJ1-5, the V gene TRBV29-1; weak D call: TRBD1 (6 bases). The CDR3 has 13 residues. V lost 5 bases and J 5 bases, leaving 13 bases between the germline ends. Germline V gene data show CDR1 as SQVTM and CDR2 as ANQGSEA. The DNA for the CDR3 is TGCAGCGTTTCCAGGGGAGTAGATCAGCCCCAGCATTTT. This sequence encodes CSVSRGVDQPQHF.

The chain joins TRBV7-7 to TRBJ2-7; 9 nucleotides agree with TRBD1. The CDR3 length is 14 residues. Trimming cost V 5 bases and J 5 bases; bases outside gene matches: 7. CDR1 is SSHAT and CDR2 is FNYEAQ in the germline V gene (reference sequence). For the CDR3, the DNA is TGTGCCAGCAGCCCTGGGACAGGGTCAAACGAGCAGTACTTC. Translation: CASSPGTGSNEQYF.